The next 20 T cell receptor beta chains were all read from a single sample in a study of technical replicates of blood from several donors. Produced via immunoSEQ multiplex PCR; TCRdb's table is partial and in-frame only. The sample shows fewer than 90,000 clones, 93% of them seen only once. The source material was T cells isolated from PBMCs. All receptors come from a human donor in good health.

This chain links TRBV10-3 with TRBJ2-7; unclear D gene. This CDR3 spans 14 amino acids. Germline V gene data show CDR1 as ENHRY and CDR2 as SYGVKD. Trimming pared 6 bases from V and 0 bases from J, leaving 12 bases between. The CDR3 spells CAIRSGSDSYEQYF. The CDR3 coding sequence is TGTGCCATCAGGTCCGGGTCAGACTCCTACGAGCAGTACTTC.

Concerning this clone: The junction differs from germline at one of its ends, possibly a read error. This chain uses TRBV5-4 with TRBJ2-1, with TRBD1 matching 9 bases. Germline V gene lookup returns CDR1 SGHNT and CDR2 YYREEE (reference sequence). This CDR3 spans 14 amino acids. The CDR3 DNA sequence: TGTGCCAGCACCTTGGGACAGGGCTACAATGAGCAGTTCTTC. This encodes CASTLGQGYNEQFF.

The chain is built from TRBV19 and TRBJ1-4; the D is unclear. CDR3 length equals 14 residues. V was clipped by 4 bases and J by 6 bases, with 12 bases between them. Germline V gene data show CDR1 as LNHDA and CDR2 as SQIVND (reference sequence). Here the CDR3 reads CASSTGRVDEKLFF. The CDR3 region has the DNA TGTGCCAGTAGTACCGGGAGGGTGGATGAAAAACTGTTTTTT.

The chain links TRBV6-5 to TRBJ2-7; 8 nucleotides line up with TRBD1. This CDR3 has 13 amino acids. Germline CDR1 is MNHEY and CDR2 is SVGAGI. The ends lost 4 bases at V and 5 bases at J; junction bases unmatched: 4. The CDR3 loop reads CASSSDRGHEQYF. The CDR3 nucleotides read TGTGCCAGCAGTTCTGACAGGGGCCACGAGCAGTACTTC.

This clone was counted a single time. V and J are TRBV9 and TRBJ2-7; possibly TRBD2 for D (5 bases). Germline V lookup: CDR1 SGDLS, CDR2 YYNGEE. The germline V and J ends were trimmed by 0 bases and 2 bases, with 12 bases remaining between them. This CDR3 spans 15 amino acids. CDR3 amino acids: CASSVGGQAPYEQYF. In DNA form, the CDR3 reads TGTGCCAGCAGCGTAGGAGGGCAGGCCCCCTACGAGCAGTACTTC.

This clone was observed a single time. The CDR3 nucleotides are TGCGCCAGCAGCCAACCTAGCGGGGGCCTCGGCCGAGGGCAGTTCTTC. As protein: CASSQPSGGLGRGQFF. The J gene is TRBJ2-1, the V gene TRBV4-1; 10 bases are shared with TRBD2. Germline assignment: CDR1 MGHRA and CDR2 YSYEKL. Germline trimming cut 2 bases from V and 12 bases from J; bases unmatched to any gene: 13. This CDR3 region has 16 residues.

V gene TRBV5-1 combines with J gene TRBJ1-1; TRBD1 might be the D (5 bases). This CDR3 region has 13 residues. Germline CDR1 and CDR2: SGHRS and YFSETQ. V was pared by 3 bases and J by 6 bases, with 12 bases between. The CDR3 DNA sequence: TGCGCCAGCAGCTCTACGGGGGGGGCTGAAGCTTTCTTT. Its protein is CASSSTGGAEAFF.

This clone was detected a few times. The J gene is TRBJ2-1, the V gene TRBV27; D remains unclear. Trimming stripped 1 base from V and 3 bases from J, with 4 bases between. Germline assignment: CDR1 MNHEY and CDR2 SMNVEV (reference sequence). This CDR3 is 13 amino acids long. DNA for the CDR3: TGTGCCAGCAGTTTATTGTACTACAATGAGCAGTTCTTC. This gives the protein CASSLLYYNEQFF.

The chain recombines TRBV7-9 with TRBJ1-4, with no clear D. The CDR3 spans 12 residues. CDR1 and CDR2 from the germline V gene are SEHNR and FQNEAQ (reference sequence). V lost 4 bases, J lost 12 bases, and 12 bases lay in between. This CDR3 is CASSSNHRELFF. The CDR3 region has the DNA TGTGCCAGCAGCTCAAACCACCGGGAACTGTTTTTT.

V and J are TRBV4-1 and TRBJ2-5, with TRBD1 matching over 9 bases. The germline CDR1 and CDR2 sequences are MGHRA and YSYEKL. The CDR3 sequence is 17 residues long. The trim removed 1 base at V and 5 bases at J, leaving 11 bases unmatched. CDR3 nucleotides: TGCGCCAGCAGCCAAGGGCCGCTGGCCGGGACAGGGGAGACCCAGTACTTC. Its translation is CASSQGPLAGTGETQYF.

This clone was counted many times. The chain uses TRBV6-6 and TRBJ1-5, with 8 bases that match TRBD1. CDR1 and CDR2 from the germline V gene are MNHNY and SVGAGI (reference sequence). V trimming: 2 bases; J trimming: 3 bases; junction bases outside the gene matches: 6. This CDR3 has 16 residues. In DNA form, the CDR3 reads TGTGCCAGCAGTTACCCCGACAGGGGCAACAATCAGCCCCAGCATTTT. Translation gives CASSYPDRGNNQPQHF.

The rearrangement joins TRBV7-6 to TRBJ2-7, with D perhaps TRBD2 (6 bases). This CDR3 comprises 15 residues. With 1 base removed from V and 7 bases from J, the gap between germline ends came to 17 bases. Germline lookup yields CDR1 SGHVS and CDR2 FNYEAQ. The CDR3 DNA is TGTGCCAGCAGCTTAGACCCGGGAGAAACTCGAGAGCAGTACTTC. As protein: CASSLDPGETREQYF.

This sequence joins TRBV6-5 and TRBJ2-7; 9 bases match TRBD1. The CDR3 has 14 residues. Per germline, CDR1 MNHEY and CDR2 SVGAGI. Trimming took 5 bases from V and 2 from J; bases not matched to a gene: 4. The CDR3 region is CASSGTGSAYEQYF. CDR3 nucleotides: TGTGCCAGCAGTGGGACAGGGTCTGCCTACGAGCAGTACTTC.

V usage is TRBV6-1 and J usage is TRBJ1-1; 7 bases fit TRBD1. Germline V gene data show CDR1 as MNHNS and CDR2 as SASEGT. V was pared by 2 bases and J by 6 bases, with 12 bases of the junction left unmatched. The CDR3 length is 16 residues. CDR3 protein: CASSEPPAQGVAEAFF. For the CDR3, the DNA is TGTGCCAGCAGTGAACCTCCGGCTCAGGGGGTGGCTGAAGCTTTCTTT.

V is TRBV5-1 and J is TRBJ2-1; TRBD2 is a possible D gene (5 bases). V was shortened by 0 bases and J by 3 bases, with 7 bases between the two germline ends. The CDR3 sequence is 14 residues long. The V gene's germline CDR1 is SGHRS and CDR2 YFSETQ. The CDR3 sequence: CASSLEGSYNEQFF. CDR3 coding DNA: TGCGCCAGCAGCTTGGAAGGGAGCTACAATGAGCAGTTCTTC.

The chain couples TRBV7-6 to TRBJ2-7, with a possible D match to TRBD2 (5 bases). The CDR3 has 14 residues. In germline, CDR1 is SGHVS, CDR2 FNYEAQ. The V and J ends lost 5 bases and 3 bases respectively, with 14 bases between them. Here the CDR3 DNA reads TGTGCCAGCAGCCCTGGTCGGAGGATCTACGAGCAGTACTTC. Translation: CASSPGRRIYEQYF.

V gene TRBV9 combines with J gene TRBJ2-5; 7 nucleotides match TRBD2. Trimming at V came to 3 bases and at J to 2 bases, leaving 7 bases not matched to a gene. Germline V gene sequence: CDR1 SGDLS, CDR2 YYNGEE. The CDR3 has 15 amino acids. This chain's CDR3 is CASSGAGRRQETQYF. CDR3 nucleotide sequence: TGTGCCAGCAGCGGAGCGGGGCGGAGACAAGAGACCCAGTACTTC.

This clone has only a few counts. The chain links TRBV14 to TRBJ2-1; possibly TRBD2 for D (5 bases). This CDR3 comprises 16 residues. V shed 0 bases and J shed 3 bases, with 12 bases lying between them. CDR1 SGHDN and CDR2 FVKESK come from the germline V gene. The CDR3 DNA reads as TGTGCCAGCAGCCAAGAGGCGGGTCAGAGCTACAATGAGCAGTTCTTC. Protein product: CASSQEAGQSYNEQFF.

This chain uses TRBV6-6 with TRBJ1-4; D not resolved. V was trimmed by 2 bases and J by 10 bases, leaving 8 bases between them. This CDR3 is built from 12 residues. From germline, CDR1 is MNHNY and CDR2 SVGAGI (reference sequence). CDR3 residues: CASSYAWAKLFF. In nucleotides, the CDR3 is TGTGCCAGCAGTTACGCGTGGGCAAAACTGTTTTTT.

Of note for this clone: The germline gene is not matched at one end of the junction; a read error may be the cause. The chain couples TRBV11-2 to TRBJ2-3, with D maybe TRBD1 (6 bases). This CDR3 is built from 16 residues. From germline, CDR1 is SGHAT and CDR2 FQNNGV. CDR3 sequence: CASNLLPAGGTDTQYF. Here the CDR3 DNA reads TGTGCCAGCAACTTACTACCCGCAGGGGGCACAGATACGCAGTATTTT.